This T cell receptor (beta chain) stems from a study of cytomegalovirus exposure and HLA in healthy donors. Findings of the study overall: Later work found most CMV-associated TCR beta chains apparently HLA-restricted. Later analysis indicated greater clonal expansion among HLA-associated TCR beta chains than among equally common other chains. Sequencing artifact likely explains a cluster of highly shared sequence variants. Analysis performed later found about 17,000 TCR beta sequences associated with HLA alleles at 0.05 false discovery rate.

PCR involved 60 Vbeta and 13 Jbeta primers. Assay: immunoSEQ multiplex PCR; the TCRdb copy retains only in-frame clones and omits some. The sample records 55,000 to 75,000 clones, more than 70% being singletons. Points on this clone: Its antigen remains unknown.

Trimming shortened V by 5 bases and J by 2 bases, and 10 bases separated the two germline ends. Germline V gene sequence: CDR1 MNHEY, CDR2 SMNVEV (reference sequence). The CDR3 loop spans 14 amino acids. J is TRBJ1-5 and V is TRBV27, with TRBD1 as a possible D gene (6 bases). This TCR came from a man aged 30 to 45 in good health and CMV-seropositive. Specimen: PBMCs. The CDR3: CASSGTFGNQPQHF. The DNA of the CDR3 is TGTGCCAGCAGTGGGACATTTGGCAATCAGCCCCAGCATTTT.